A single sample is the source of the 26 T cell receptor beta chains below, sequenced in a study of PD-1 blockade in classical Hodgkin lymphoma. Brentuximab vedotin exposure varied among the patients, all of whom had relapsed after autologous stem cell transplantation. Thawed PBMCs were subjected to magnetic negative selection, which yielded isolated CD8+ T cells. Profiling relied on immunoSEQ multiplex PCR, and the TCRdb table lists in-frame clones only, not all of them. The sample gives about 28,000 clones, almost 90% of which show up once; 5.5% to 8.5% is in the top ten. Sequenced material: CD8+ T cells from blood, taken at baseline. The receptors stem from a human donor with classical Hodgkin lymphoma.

In nucleotides, the CDR3 is TGTGCCAGCAGACTCCCGGGACGGACGTATGGCTACACCTTC. It translates to CASRLPGRTYGYTF. The V and J genes are TRBV6-5 and TRBJ1-2; tentative D call: TRBD1 (5 bases). The CDR3 sequence is 14 residues long. Trimming removed 6 bases at V and 5 bases at J, with 16 bases between. Germline CDR1 is MNHEY and CDR2 is SVGAGI.

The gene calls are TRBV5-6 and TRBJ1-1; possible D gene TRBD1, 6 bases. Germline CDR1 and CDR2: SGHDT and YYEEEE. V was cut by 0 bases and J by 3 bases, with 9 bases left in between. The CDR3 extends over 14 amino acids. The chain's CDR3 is CASSLGGQYTEAFF. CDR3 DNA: TGTGCCAGCAGCTTGGGAGGACAGTACACTGAAGCTTTCTTT. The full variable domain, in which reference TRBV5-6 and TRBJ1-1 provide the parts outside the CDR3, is DAGVTQSPTHLIKTRGQQVTLRCSPKSGHDTVSWYQQALGQGPQFIFQYYEEEERQRGNFPDRFSGHQFPNYSSELNVNALLLGDSALYLCASSLGGQYTEAFFGQGTRLTVV.

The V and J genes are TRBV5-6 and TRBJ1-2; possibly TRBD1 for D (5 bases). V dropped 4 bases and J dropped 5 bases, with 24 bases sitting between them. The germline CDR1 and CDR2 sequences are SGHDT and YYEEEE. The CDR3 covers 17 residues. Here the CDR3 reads CASSRSSRDPNRYGYTF. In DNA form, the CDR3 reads TGTGCCAGCAGCCGTTCAAGCCGGGACCCAAATAGGTATGGCTACACCTTC.

CDR3 in amino acids: CASSLRGLAGVTDTQYF. As DNA, the CDR3 is TGTGCCAGCAGTTTAAGGGGACTAGCGGGAGTTACAGATACGCAGTATTTT. The V gene is TRBV27, the J gene TRBJ2-3; TRBD2 agrees at 14 bases. The CDR3 covers 17 residues. The germline CDR1 and CDR2 sequences are MNHEY and SMNVEV (reference sequence). J lost 3 bases, V lost 2 bases, and 4 bases had no gene match.

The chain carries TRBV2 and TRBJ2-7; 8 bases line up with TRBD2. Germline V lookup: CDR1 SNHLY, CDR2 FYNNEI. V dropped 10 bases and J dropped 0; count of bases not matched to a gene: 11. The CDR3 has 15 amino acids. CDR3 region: CATGVLSGSSYEQYF. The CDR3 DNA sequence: TGTGCCACTGGGGTTCTAAGCGGGAGCTCCTACGAGCAGTACTTC. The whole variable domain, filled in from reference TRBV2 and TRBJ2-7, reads EPEVTQTPSHQVTQMGQEVILRCVPISNHLYFYWYRQILGQKVEFLVSFYNNEISEKSEIFDDQFSVERPDGSNFTLKIRSTKLEDSAMYFCATGVLSGSSYEQYFGPGTRLTVT.

CDR3 nucleotides: TGTGCCAGCAGCACCCCCCCGAGAAATACGCAGTATTTT. Protein sequence: CASSTPPRNTQYF. The rearrangement joins TRBV11-2 to TRBJ2-3; D unclear. Looked up from germline, CDR1 is SGHAT and CDR2 is FQNNGV. V was shortened by 5 bases and J by 7 bases, with 13 bases between the two germline ends. The CDR3 consists of 13 residues.

The CDR3: CASSVGGQGAHEQYF. The CDR3 DNA reads as TGTGCCAGCAGCGTAGGAGGACAGGGGGCGCATGAGCAGTACTTC. V usage is TRBV9 and J usage is TRBJ2-7; 11 bases fit TRBD1. The J segment lost 7 bases and the V segment lost 0 bases, leaving 6 bases of the junction unmatched. CDR3 length equals 15 residues. Germline CDR1 reads SGDLS; CDR2 reads YYNGEE.

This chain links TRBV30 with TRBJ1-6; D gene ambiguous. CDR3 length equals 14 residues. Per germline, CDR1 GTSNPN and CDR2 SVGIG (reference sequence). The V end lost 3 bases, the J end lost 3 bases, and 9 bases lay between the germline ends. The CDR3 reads CAWRSSDYNSPLHF. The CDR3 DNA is TGTGCCTGGAGATCCTCGGACTATAATTCACCCCTCCACTTT. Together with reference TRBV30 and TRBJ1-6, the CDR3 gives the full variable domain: SQTIHQWPATLVQPVGSPLSLECTVEGTSNPNLYWYRQAAGRGLQLLFYSVGIGQISSEVPQNLSASRPQDRQFILSSKKLLLSDSGFYLCAWRSSDYNSPLHFGNGTRLTVT.

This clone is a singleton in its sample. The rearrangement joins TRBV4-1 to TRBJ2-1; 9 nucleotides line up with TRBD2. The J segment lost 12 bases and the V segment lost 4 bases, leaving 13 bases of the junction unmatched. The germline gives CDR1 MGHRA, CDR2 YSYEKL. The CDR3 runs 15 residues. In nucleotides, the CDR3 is TGCGCCAGCAGCCTAAGCGAACCTAGCGGGAAGGGGCAGTTCTTC. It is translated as CASSLSEPSGKGQFF.

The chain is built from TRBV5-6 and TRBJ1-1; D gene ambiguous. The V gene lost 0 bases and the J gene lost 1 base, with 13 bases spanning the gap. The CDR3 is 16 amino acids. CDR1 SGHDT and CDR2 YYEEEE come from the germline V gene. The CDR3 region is CASSLGRVLQNTEAFF. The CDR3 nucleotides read TGTGCCAGCAGCTTGGGGAGGGTCTTACAGAACACTGAAGCTTTCTTT.

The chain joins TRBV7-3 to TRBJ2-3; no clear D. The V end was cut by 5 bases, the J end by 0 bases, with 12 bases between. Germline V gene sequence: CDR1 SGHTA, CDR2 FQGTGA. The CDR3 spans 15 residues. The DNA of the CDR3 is TGTGCCAGCAGCCATATGGCGGATAGCACAGATACGCAGTATTTT. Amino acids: CASSHMADSTDTQYF. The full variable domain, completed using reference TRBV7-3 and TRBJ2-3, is GAGVSQTPSNKVTEKGKYVELRCDPISGHTALYWYRQSLGQGPEFLIYFQGTGAADDSGLPNDRFFAVRPEGSVSTLKIQRTERGDSAVYLCASSHMADSTDTQYFGPGTRLTVL.

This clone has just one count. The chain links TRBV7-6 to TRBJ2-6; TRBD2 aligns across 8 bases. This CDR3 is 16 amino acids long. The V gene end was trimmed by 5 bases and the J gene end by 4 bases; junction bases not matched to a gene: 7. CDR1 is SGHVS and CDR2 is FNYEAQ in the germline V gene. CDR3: CASSARGGSGANVLTF. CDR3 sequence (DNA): TGTGCCAGCAGCGCACGGGGGGGGTCAGGGGCCAACGTCCTGACTTTC. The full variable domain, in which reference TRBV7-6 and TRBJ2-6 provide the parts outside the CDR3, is GAGVSQSPRYKVTKRGQDVALRCDPISGHVSLYWYRQALGQGPEFLTYFNYEAQQDKSGLPNDRFSAERPEGSISTLTIQRTEQRDSAMYRCASSARGGSGANVLTFGAGSRLTVL.

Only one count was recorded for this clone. CDR3 bases: TGTGCCAGCACCGCACAGGGGGCGAATGCTGGGGCTACCTACGAGCAGTACTTC. As protein: CASTAQGANAGATYEQYF. The chain is built from TRBV7-9 and TRBJ2-7, with 9 positions matching TRBD1. Unmatched junction bases numbered 18, after V lost 7 bases and J lost 2 bases. The CDR3 totals 18 residues. Germline CDR1 SEHNR, CDR2 FQNEAQ (reference sequence).

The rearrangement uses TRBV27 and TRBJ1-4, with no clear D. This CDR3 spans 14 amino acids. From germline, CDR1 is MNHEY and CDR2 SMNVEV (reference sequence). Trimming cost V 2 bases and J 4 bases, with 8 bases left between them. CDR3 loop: CASSLSRFNEKLFF. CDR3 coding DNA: TGTGCCAGCAGTTTAAGCAGGTTTAATGAAAAACTGTTTTTT.

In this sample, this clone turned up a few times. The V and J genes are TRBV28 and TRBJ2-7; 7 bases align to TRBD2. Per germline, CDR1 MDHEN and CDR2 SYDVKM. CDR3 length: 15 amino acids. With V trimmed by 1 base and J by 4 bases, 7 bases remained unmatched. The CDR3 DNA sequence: TGTGCCAGCAGTTTATTTTTGCGGGAGAGGTACGAGCAGTACTTC. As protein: CASSLFLRERYEQYF.

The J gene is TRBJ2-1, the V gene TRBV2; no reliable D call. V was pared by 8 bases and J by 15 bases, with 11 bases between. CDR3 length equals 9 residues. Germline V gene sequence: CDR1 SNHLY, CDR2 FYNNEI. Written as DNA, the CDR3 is TGTGCCAGCGGCCCGAGTCGGTTCTTC. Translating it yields CASGPSRFF.

As DNA, the CDR3 is TGTGCCAGCAGCCACCTACCGTTAACAGGGACTGGGGCCAACGTCCTGACTTTC. Translated, it gives CASSHLPLTGTGANVLTF. The chain links TRBV14 to TRBJ2-6; tentatively, D is TRBD1 (6 bases). Germline assignment: CDR1 SGHDN and CDR2 FVKESK. V lost 3 bases and J 2 bases, leaving 17 bases between the germline ends. This CDR3 has 18 amino acids.

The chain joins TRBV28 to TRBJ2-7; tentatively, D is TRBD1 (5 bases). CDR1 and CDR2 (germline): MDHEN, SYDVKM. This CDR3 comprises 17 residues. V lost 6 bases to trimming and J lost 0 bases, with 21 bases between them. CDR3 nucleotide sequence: TGTGCCAGCAGGCTCCCTTCTCAGGGCCCCCCCTCCTACGAGCAGTACTTC. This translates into CASRLPSQGPPSYEQYF.

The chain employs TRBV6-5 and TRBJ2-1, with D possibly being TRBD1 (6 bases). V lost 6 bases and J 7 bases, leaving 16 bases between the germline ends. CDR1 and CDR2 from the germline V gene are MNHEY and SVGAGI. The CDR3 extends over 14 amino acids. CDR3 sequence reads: CASRREQGYNEQFF. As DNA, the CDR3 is TGTGCCAGCAGGAGGGAACAGGGTTATAATGAGCAGTTCTTC.

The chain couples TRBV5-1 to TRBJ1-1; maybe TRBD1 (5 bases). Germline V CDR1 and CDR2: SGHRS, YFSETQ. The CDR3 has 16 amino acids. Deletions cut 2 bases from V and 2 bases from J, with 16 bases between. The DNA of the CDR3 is TGCGCCAGCAGCTTCCCGCCGGGGGATGGAAACACTGAAGCTTTCTTT. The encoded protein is CASSFPPGDGNTEAFF.

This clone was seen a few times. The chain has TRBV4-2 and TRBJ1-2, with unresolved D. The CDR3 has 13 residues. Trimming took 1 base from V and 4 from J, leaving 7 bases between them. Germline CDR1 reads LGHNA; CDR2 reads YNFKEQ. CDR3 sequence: CASSQAAIYGYTF. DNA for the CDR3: TGTGCCAGCAGCCAAGCGGCGATCTATGGCTACACCTTC.

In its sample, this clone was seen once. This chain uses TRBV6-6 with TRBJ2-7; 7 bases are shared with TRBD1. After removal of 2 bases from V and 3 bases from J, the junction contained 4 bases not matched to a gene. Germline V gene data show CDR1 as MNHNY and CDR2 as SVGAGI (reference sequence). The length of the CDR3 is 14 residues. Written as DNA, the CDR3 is TGTGCCAGCAGTTACAGGGACAGCTTCTACGAGCAGTACTTC. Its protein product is CASSYRDSFYEQYF.

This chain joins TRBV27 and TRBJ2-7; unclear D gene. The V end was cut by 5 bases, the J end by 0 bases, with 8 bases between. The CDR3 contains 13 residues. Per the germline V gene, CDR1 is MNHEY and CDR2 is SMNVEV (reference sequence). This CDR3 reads CASSRLSSYEQYF. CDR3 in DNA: TGTGCCAGCAGTAGATTAAGCTCCTACGAGCAGTACTTC.

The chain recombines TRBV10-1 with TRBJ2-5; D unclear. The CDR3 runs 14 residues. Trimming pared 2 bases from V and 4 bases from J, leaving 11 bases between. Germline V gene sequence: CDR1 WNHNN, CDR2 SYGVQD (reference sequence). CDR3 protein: CASSEKSIPETQYF. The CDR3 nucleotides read TGCGCCAGCAGTGAGAAGTCTATCCCAGAGACCCAGTACTTC.

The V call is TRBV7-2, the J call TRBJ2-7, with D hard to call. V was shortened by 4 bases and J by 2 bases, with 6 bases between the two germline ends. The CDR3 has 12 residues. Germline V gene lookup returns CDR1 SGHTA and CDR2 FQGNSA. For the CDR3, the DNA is TGTGCCAGCAGCTACGGTCCCTACGAGCAGTACTTC. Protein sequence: CASSYGPYEQYF.

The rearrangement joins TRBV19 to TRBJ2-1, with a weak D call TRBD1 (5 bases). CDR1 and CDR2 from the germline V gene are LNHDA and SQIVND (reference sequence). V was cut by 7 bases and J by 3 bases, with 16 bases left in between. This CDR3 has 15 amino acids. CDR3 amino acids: CASTLRSRDYNEQFF. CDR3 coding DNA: TGTGCCAGTACGCTCCGCAGCAGGGACTACAATGAGCAGTTCTTC.